The present entry profiles one TCR beta chain with its context. Its antigen is unknown. The data derive from a study of cytotoxic CD8 clonotypes in ibrutinib-treated CLL. Looking at the study overall: Mean per-sample yields comprised 255,043 productive templates and fewer than 95,000 productive rearrangements.

V lost 1 base and J lost 2, with 15 bases in between. The germline gives CDR1 SGHAT, CDR2 FQNNGV. The CDR3 spans 16 residues. Assay used: immunoSEQ multiplex PCR; TCRdb lists only in-frame clones, some missing. The sample shows some 140,000 clones, more than 85% of them seen only once. Study-level findings and limits: Clonality increased with ibrutinib response but returned toward baseline at progression. Public clonotypes occurred uncommonly; on treatment, they contracted or remained stable. Circulating CD8+ T-cell counts were tracked by baseline clonality, which exceeded that of age-matched healthy donors.

The receptor was derived from a human donor with chronic lymphocytic leukemia. V is TRBV11-2 and J is TRBJ2-7; TRBD1 or TRBD2 may be the D gene (7 bases each). Sequences were derived from PBMCs, sampled after 12 months of ibrutinib treatment. The DNA of the CDR3 is TGTGCCAGCAGCTTAGCTTCCCAGGGGGGGACCTACGAGCAGTACTTC. This sequence encodes CASSLASQGGTYEQYF.